This TCR beta chain was captured in a study of blood T cell repertoires in COVID-19. In the authors' methods: It was from reference gene primer amplification that nucleated cell counts were estimated. Measured with immunoSEQ multiplex PCR; TCRdb has only the in-frame clones, and not every one. Clonal size and the V and J genes are those of that table, whereas D and trimming came from the DNA. This sample has about 380,000 clones, with 70% to 90% found just once. This clone was recorded a few times. Losses at the gene ends were 5 bases for V and 7 bases for J; bases not matched to a gene: 10. The CDR3 has 14 amino acids. In germline, CDR1 is SEHNR, CDR2 FQNEAQ (reference sequence). Across under 25 US areas, participants ranged in age from about 18 to 100 years. Clinical history reported by participants formed the basis on which cohorts were assigned. Resolution of symptoms, clearance, or two negative PCRs was present in recovered Cohort 3 donors.

J is TRBJ1-1 and V is TRBV7-9; 7 nucleotides match TRBD1. Sequenced sample: PBMCs or T cells enriched from blood (not recorded which). The TCR sequence derives from a man aged 30-40 years who had recovered from COVID-19. The CDR3 nucleotides are TGTGCCAGCAGCGGAATAACAGGGGTGGTTGAAGCTTTCTTT. The encoded protein is CASSGITGVVEAFF.